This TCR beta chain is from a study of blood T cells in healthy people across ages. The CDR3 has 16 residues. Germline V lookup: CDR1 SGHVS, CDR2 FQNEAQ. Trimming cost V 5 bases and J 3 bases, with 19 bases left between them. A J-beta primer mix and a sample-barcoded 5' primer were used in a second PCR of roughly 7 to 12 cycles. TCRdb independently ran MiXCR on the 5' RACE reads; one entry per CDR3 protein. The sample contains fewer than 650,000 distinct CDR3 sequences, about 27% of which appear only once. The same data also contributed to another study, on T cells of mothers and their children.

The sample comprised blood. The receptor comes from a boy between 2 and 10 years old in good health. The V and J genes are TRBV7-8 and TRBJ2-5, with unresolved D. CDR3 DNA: TGTGCCAGCAGCCCATCAAGAACTCCACCTAAAGAGACCCAGTACTTC. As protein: CASSPSRTPPKETQYF.